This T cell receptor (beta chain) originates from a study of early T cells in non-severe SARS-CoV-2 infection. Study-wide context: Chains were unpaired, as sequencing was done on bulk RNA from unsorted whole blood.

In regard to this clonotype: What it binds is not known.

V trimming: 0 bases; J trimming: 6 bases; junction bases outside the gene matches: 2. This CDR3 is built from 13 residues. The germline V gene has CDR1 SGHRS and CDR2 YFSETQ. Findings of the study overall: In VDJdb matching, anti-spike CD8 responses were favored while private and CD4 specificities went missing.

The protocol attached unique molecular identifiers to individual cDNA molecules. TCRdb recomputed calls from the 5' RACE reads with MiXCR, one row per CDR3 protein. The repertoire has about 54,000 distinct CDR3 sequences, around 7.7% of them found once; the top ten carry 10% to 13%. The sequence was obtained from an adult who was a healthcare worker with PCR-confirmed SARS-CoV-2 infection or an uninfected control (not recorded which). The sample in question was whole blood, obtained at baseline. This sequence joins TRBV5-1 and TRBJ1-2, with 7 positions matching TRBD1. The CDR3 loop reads CASSLEGANGYTF. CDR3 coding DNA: TGCGCCAGCAGCTTGGAGGGGGCGAATGGCTACACCTTC.